This T cell receptor beta chain derives from a study of T cells in Graves' hyperthyroidism and ophthalmopathy. Turning to the study itself: Peripheral blood draws took place at initial diagnosis, ahead of any treatment.

Germline trimming cut 2 bases from V and 8 bases from J; bases unmatched to any gene: 10. The CDR3 covers 15 residues. Germline CDR1 MNHEY, CDR2 SVGAGI. TCR beta CDR3 sequences were amplified from RNA transcripts. Researchers ran a first-round RT-PCR on the TCR CDR3 using the HTBI primer set. Using its own MiXCR run on the multiplex PCR reads, TCRdb lists one record per CDR3 protein. Seen here are hundreds of thousands of distinct CDR3 sequences, less than 25% observed once, and the top ten hold 34%. Sample: blood. The TCR sequence derives from a man younger than 40 with Graves' ophthalmopathy. The V gene is TRBV6-5, the J gene TRBJ2-7, with 9 bases aligning to TRBD2. CDR3 amino acids: CASSYTSGQGGKQYF. In DNA, the CDR3 is TGTGCCAGCAGTTACACTAGCGGGCAAGGGGGGAAGCAGTACTTC.